This TCR beta chain was observed in a study of blood T cell repertoires in COVID-19. Looking at the study overall: Sites in the United States, Italy and Spain provided acute and convalescent COVID-19 samples.

The table came from immunoSEQ multiplex PCR; TCRdb's copy has only in-frame clones and leaves some out. This table holds 350,000 to 450,000 clones, around 92% found once. CDR1 SGHTA and CDR2 FQGNSA come from the germline V gene. This CDR3 has 14 residues. The V and J ends lost 7 bases and 1 base respectively, with 13 bases between them. The V and J genes are TRBV7-2 and TRBJ1-1; D gene ambiguous. The sequence derives from a woman aged 25 to 39 who had recovered from COVID-19. The sample consisted of PBMCs or T cells enriched from blood (not recorded which). The CDR3 coding sequence is TGTGCCAGCACCCCACTTCTTGGGAACACTGAAGCTTTCTTT. Amino acids: CASTPLLGNTEAFF. The entire variable domain, with the rest obtained from reference TRBV7-2 and TRBJ1-1, is as follows: GAGVSQSPSNKVTEKGKDVELRCDPISGHTALYWYRQSLGQGLEFLIYFQGNSAPDKSGLPSDRFSAERTGGSVSTLTIQRTQQEDSAVYLCASTPLLGNTEAFFGQGTRLTVV.